These T cell receptor beta chains were read from a single sample in a study of graft-versus-host responses after intestinal transplantation. Profiling relied on immunoSEQ multiplex PCR, and the TCRdb table lists in-frame clones only, not all of them. The table has around 120,000 clones, less than 95% seen once; the top ten hold 0.15% to 0.2%. No antigen has been assigned to these receptors. The sequences come from unstimulated CD4+ T cells sorted from spleen or lymph node cells, collected before intestinal transplant. The receptor set was obtained from a human donor who received an intestinal transplant. Both conserved end residues are part of each CDR3. The D gene is left open where the match is weak. Expanded clones are given a class, and other clones once, few, many or no size at all.

.	TRBV28	TRBJ1-6	16	TRBD1	CASTRLQGAVNSPLHF	TGTGCCAGCACCCGCCTACAGGGGGCGGTTAATTCACCCCTCCACTTT
.	TRBV7-6	TRBJ1-2	16	.	CASSLLIQVGVLGYTF	TGTGCCAGCAGCTTACTTATACAGGTTGGAGTATTAGGCTACACCTTC
once	TRBV29-1	TRBJ2-1	12	.	CSVEDSSPLQFF	TGCAGCGTTGAAGATTCGAGCCCTTTACAGTTCTTC
.	TRBV6-1	TRBJ2-7	16	TRBD2	CASSEGLAGDPYEQYF	TGTGCCAGCAGTGAAGGACTAGCGGGAGACCCCTACGAGCAGTACTTC
.	TRBV4-1	TRBJ2-3	14	.	CASSQTGERDTQYF	TGCGCCAGCAGCCAAACGGGAGAGAGGGATACGCAGTATTTT
.	TRBV28	TRBJ1-5	16	.	CASSGAPLYSNQPQHF	TGTGCCAGCAGTGGGGCCCCGTTATATAGCAATCAGCCCCAGCATTTT
.	TRBV6-1	TRBJ2-7	14	.	CASSGRHSSYEQYF	TGTGCCAGCAGTGGCCGACACTCCTCCTACGAGCAGTACTTC
.	TRBV2	TRBJ1-1	15	.	CASRQGRGLNTEAFF	TGTGCCAGCAGACAGGGACGTGGGTTGAACACTGAAGCTTTCTTT
.	TRBV7-9	TRBJ1-3	13	.	CARAGLSGNTIYF	TGTGCTAGGGCGGGCCTCTCTGGAAACACCATATATTTT
.	TRBV25-1	TRBJ2-5	12	.	CASNYGGETQYF	TGTGCCAGCAATTACGGGGGAGAGACCCAGTACTTC
.	TRBV29-1	TRBJ2-7	15	TRBD1	CSVAMGQGGAYEQYF	TGCAGCGTTGCTATGGGACAGGGTGGGGCCTACGAGCAGTACTTC
.	TRBV7-2	TRBJ1-4	14	TRBD1	CASSQDRGWEKLFF	TGTGCCAGCAGCCAGGACAGGGGGTGGGAAAAACTGTTTTTT
.	TRBV7-2	TRBJ2-7	14	.	CASSLEQGGYEQYF	TGTGCCAGCAGCTTAGAGCAGGGTGGCTACGAGCAGTACTTC
.	TRBV11-2	TRBJ1-2	13	TRBD1	CASSFGQGGGYTF	TGTGCCAGCAGCTTCGGACAGGGAGGCGGCTACACCTTC
.	TRBV5-1	TRBJ1-1	14	TRBD1	CASSSLHRGPEAFF	TGCGCCAGCAGCTCACTGCACAGGGGTCCTGAAGCTTTCTTT
.	TRBV18	TRBJ2-1	14	.	CASSPGLSGNEQFF	TGTGCCAGCTCACCGGGACTGTCGGGCAATGAGCAGTTCTTC
.	TRBV18	TRBJ1-3	16	.	CASSPLEGGTGNTIYF	TGTGCCAGCTCACCACTTGAGGGTGGGACTGGAAACACCATATATTTT
.	TRBV7-2	TRBJ2-3	17	TRBD2	CASSRTSGGPSTDTQYF	TGTGCCAGCAGCCGGACTAGCGGGGGGCCGAGCACAGATACGCAGTATTTT
.	TRBV18	TRBJ2-7	14	TRBD1	CASSPGTGVYEQYF	TGTGCCAGCTCACCCGGGACAGGGGTCTACGAGCAGTACTTC
.	TRBV5-4	TRBJ1-1	16	TRBD1	CASSLISGTGNTEAFF	TGTGCCAGCAGCTTAATCAGTGGGACAGGGAATACTGAAGCTTTCTTT
.	TRBV27	TRBJ2-7	14	TRBD1	CASSLMTGLYEQYF	TGTGCCAGCAGTTTAATGACAGGGCTCTACGAGCAGTACTTC
.	TRBV30	TRBJ1-2	14	.	CAWSNGTPLDGYTF	TGTGCCTGGAGTAACGGGACACCGCTTGATGGCTACACCTTC
.	TRBV5-1	TRBJ1-4	19	TRBD1	CASSRWDRRLSPRSEKLFF	TGCGCCAGCAGCAGGTGGGACAGGCGGCTATCCCCGAGGTCTGAAAAACTGTTTTTT
.	TRBV18	TRBJ2-2	16	TRBD2	CASSPIAGVAPGELFF	TGTGCCAGCTCACCAATAGCGGGAGTGGCCCCCGGGGAGCTGTTTTTT
.	TRBV30	TRBJ1-5	14	.	CAWRDTNSNQPQHF	TGTGCCTGGAGGGACACAAATAGCAATCAGCCCCAGCATTTT
.	TRBV7-2	TRBJ2-4	11	.	CASSLLNIQYF	TGTGCCAGCAGCCTTTTAAACATTCAGTACTTC
.	TRBV2	TRBJ2-3	11	.	CAGSRTDTQYF	TGTGCCGGCAGCCGGACAGATACGCAGTATTTT
.	TRBV14	TRBJ1-1	13	.	CASSHLGGLEAFF	TGTGCCAGCAGCCATCTGGGAGGGCTTGAAGCTTTCTTT
.	TRBV21-1	TRBJ2-5	16	.	CASSKDPSGSGETQYF	TGTGCCAGCAGCAAAGATCCTAGCGGGAGCGGAGAGACCCAGTACTTC
.	TRBV6-1	TRBJ1-5	14	TRBD1	CASSPGQDNQPQHF	TGTGCCAGCAGTCCCGGACAGGATAATCAGCCCCAGCATTTT
.	TRBV5-3	TRBJ2-3	17	TRBD2	CARSPHGGGDGTDTQYF	TGTGCCAGAAGCCCGCATGGGGGAGGGGATGGCACAGATACGCAGTATTTT
.	TRBV28	TRBJ1-2	14	.	CASSLGGGAGGYTF	TGTGCCAGCAGTTTGGGCGGCGGAGCGGGTGGCTACACCTTC
.	TRBV10-3	TRBJ2-3	16	.	CAISDPTGYGTDTQYF	TGTGCCATCAGTGACCCTACAGGTTATGGCACAGATACGCAGTATTTT
once	TRBV5-1	TRBJ2-7	15	.	CASSPLPQGSYEQYF	TGCGCCAGCAGCCCCCTCCCCCAGGGCTCCTACGAGCAGTACTTC
once	TRBV5-5	TRBJ2-5	16	TRBD1	CASSLAQGAPRETQYF	TGTGCCAGCAGCTTAGCGCAGGGGGCGCCGAGGGAGACCCAGTACTTC
.	TRBV9	TRBJ2-3	14	TRBD2	CASSAGLAGDTQYF	TGTGCCAGCAGCGCAGGACTAGCTGGGGATACGCAGTATTTT